This T cell receptor (beta chain) is from a study of Tregs in tolerant kidney transplant recipients. General study findings and limits: Findings come from small patient numbers and require larger validation.

As to this clone: The antigen remains undetermined.

CD4+CD25+CD127- Tregs, CD4+CD25- non-Tregs, CD4 and CD8 cells were sorted. Profiling relied on immunoSEQ multiplex PCR, and the TCRdb table lists in-frame clones only, not all of them. The data hold 100,000 to 150,000 clones, with roughly nine tenths observed a single time. The germline V gene encodes CDR1 LNHNV and CDR2 YYDKDF (reference sequence). CDR3 length: 13 amino acids. Trimming stripped 3 bases from V and 4 bases from J, with 9 bases between. The sequenced material came from CD4+ T cells from blood. The chain combines TRBV15 with TRBJ1-2; possible D gene TRBD1, 5 bases. This sequence originates from a human donor in good health. As DNA, the CDR3 is TGTGCCACCAGCAGGGACAACCCCTATGGCTACACCTTC. It yields the protein CATSRDNPYGYTF.